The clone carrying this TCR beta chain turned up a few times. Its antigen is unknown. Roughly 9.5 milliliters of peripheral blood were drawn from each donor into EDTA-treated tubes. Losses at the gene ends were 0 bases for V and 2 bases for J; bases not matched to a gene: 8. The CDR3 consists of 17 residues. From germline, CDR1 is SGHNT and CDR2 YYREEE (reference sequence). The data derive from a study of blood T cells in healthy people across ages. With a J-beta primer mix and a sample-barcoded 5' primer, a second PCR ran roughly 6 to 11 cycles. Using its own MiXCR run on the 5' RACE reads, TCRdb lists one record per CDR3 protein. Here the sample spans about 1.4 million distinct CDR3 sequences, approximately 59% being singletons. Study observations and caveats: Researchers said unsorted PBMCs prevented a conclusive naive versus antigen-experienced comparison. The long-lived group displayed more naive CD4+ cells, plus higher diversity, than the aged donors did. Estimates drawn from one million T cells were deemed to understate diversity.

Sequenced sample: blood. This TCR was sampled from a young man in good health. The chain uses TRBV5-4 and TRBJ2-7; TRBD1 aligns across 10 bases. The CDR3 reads CASSLEWGQGLTYEQYF. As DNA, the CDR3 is TGTGCCAGCAGCTTGGAATGGGGACAGGGGCTTACCTACGAGCAGTACTTC.